Listed below are T cell receptor beta chains from one sample, sequenced in a study of T cell repertoires in cytomegalovirus infection. TCRdb reprocessed the reads via MiXCR and lists one record per CDR3 protein. This sample carries about 680,000 distinct CDR3 sequences, 24% of them seen once, and the ten largest clones take 7% to 9%. Sequencing used CD8+ T cells from PBMCs. Source of these receptors: a human donor in good health (CMV status not recorded). Some clones in this sample may be carry-over from other donors' samples. The CDR3 runs from the conserved cysteine through the conserved F or W. D genes are given only for firm matches. Not all rows give a size; the values are once, few, many and, for expanded clones, a class.

v_gene: TRBV10-3
j_gene: TRBJ2-7
d_gene: NA
abundance: few
CDR3nt: TGTGCCATCAGGACCGGGACTCCAAGCTCCTACGAGCAGTACTTC
CDR3aa: CAIRTGTPSSYEQYF

v_gene: TRBV12-3/TRBV12-4
j_gene: TRBJ2-1
d_gene: TRBD2
abundance: many
CDR3nt: TGTGCCAGCAGTTTAACTAGCGGGGGTCTCGGTTGGGGCAATGAGCAGTTCTTC
CDR3aa: CASSLTSGGLGWGNEQFF

v_gene: TRBV20-1
j_gene: TRBJ2-1
d_gene: TRBD1
abundance: NA
CDR3nt: TGCAGTGCTGTGACAGGGGGTCTGGTCAATGAGCAGTTCTTC
CDR3aa: CSAVTGGLVNEQFF

v_gene: TRBV7-9
j_gene: TRBJ1-4
d_gene: NA
abundance: NA
CDR3nt: TGTGCCAGCAGCCTCGGGACGACTGCAACTAATGAAAAACTGTTTTTT
CDR3aa: CASSLGTTATNEKLFF

v_gene: TRBV20-1
j_gene: TRBJ2-1
d_gene: TRBD1
abundance: many
CDR3nt: TGCAGTGCTAGAGATCAGGGACAGGGAGCTTACAATGAGCAGTTCTTC
CDR3aa: CSARDQGQGAYNEQFF

v_gene: TRBV7-9
j_gene: TRBJ2-7
d_gene: NA
abundance: NA
CDR3nt: TGTGCCAGCAGCCCCAAAGGGTCCTACGAGCAGTACTTC
CDR3aa: CASSPKGSYEQYF

v_gene: TRBV5-1
j_gene: TRBJ2-7
d_gene: NA
abundance: NA
CDR3nt: TGCGCCAGCAGGGGAAGAGAGCAGTACTTC
CDR3aa: CASRGREQYF

v_gene: TRBV7-8
j_gene: TRBJ1-2
d_gene: NA
abundance: NA
CDR3nt: TGTGCCAGCCTATCCGGGGCACTCTTTGCTATCGATGGCTACACCTTC
CDR3aa: CASLSGALFAIDGYTF

v_gene: TRBV4-1
j_gene: TRBJ2-6
d_gene: NA
abundance: few
CDR3nt: TGCGCCAGCAGCGGAGGACGCTCTGGGGCCAACGTCCTGACTTTC
CDR3aa: CASSGGRSGANVLTF

v_gene: TRBV28
j_gene: TRBJ2-1
d_gene: NA
abundance: few
CDR3nt: TGTGCCAGCACCCTCCCCGTAGTAGGACATGAGCAGTTCTTC
CDR3aa: CASTLPVVGHEQFF

v_gene: TRBV7-9
j_gene: TRBJ1-1
d_gene: NA
abundance: NA
CDR3nt: TGTGCCAGCACTCATTTGGGGCTCGGGGGGCCTGCGGGGACTGAAGCTTGCTTT
CDR3aa: CASTHLGLGGPAGTEACF

v_gene: TRBV2
j_gene: TRBJ1-2
d_gene: TRBD1
abundance: NA
CDR3nt: TGTGCCAGCAGTGTCGGGGACAGGGACGAAACCTATGGCTACACCTTC
CDR3aa: CASSVGDRDETYGYTF

v_gene: TRBV6-5
j_gene: TRBJ1-1
d_gene: NA
abundance: few
CDR3nt: TGTGCCAGCAGTTACGGTGGGGGACCTGAAGCTTTCTTT
CDR3aa: CASSYGGGPEAFF

v_gene: TRBV27
j_gene: TRBJ2-1
d_gene: NA
abundance: NA
CDR3nt: TGTGCCAGCAGGCCCCGGGGGCTAGCGAATGAGCAGTTCTTC
CDR3aa: CASRPRGLANEQFF

v_gene: TRBV28
j_gene: TRBJ2-3
d_gene: NA
abundance: few
CDR3nt: TGTGCCAGCAGAGGGGGGGCGGAGGTTCCAGATACGCAGTATTTT
CDR3aa: CASRGGAEVPDTQYF

v_gene: TRBV6-2/TRBV6-3
j_gene: TRBJ1-1
d_gene: NA
abundance: many
CDR3nt: TGTGCCAGCAGTTACTCTGTGTCCTCAGAGAACACTGAAGCTTTCTTT
CDR3aa: CASSYSVSSENTEAFF

v_gene: TRBV27
j_gene: TRBJ1-1
d_gene: TRBD1
abundance: NA
CDR3nt: TGTGCCAGCAGTTTATCGGGCAGGGGGCGAGGGACTGAAGCTTTCTTT
CDR3aa: CASSLSGRGRGTEAFF

v_gene: TRBV14
j_gene: TRBJ2-1
d_gene: NA
abundance: few
CDR3nt: TGTGCCAGCAGCCAAGCCCGGAGCTCCTACAATGAGCAGTTCTTC
CDR3aa: CASSQARSSYNEQFF

v_gene: TRBV12-3/TRBV12-4
j_gene: TRBJ2-7
d_gene: NA
abundance: many
CDR3nt: TGTGCCAGCAGCCTATCCCCTCGCGGGGCGAGCGAGCAGTACTTC
CDR3aa: CASSLSPRGASEQYF

v_gene: TRBV12-3/TRBV12-4
j_gene: TRBJ1-2
d_gene: NA
abundance: NA
CDR3nt: TGTGCCAGCAGTTCCTCGGGCAGTGGGGGCTACACCTTC
CDR3aa: CASSSSGSGGYTF

v_gene: TRBV7-9
j_gene: TRBJ2-1
d_gene: TRBD2
abundance: NA
CDR3nt: TGTGCCAGCAGCTCCCCGTGGAGCGGGGGGATTGAGCAGTTCTTC
CDR3aa: CASSSPWSGGIEQFF

v_gene: TRBV6-5
j_gene: TRBJ2-3
d_gene: NA
abundance: NA
CDR3nt: TGTGCCAGCAGTTACTTATCCCCCAGCGGTTTTAGCAAAGATACGCAGTATTTT
CDR3aa: CASSYLSPSGFSKDTQYF

v_gene: TRBV5-6
j_gene: TRBJ1-2
d_gene: NA
abundance: NA
CDR3nt: TGTGCCAGCAGCTTGGAGATCTATGGCTACACCTTC
CDR3aa: CASSLEIYGYTF

v_gene: TRBV6-4
j_gene: TRBJ2-1
d_gene: TRBD2
abundance: few
CDR3nt: TGTGCCAGCAGCCTCTGGGGCGGGGGCTACAATGAGCAGTTCTTC
CDR3aa: CASSLWGGGYNEQFF

v_gene: TRBV12-5
j_gene: TRBJ2-5
d_gene: TRBD1
abundance: many
CDR3nt: TGTGCTAGTGGTTCAATCAGGGGGCGTGGGCAAGAGACCCAGTACTTC
CDR3aa: CASGSIRGRGQETQYF

v_gene: TRBV29-1
j_gene: TRBJ1-1
d_gene: NA
abundance: few
CDR3nt: TGCAGCGTTGAAGGTGGGGGGAACACTGAAGCTTTCTTT
CDR3aa: CSVEGGGNTEAFF

v_gene: TRBV20-1
j_gene: TRBJ1-2
d_gene: NA
abundance: NA
CDR3nt: TGCAGTGCTTGGGGGGGCGGGCCCGCTTATGGCTACACCTTC
CDR3aa: CSAWGGGPAYGYTF

v_gene: TRBV10-3
j_gene: TRBJ2-7
d_gene: NA
abundance: few
CDR3nt: TGTGCCATCAGTGAGTCCTCAAGGGGACGGACCTACGAGCAGTACTTC
CDR3aa: CAISESSRGRTYEQYF

v_gene: TRBV27
j_gene: TRBJ2-5
d_gene: NA
abundance: NA
CDR3nt: TGTGCCAGCAGCCCTCGGGCAGCGGGCGTCCAAGAGACCCAGTACTTC
CDR3aa: CASSPRAAGVQETQYF

v_gene: TRBV7-9
j_gene: TRBJ2-1
d_gene: NA
abundance: NA
CDR3nt: TGTGCCAGCAGCGCTCGGGACAATGAGCAGTTCTTC
CDR3aa: CASSARDNEQFF

v_gene: TRBV14
j_gene: TRBJ1-1
d_gene: TRBD1
abundance: NA
CDR3nt: TGTGCCAGCAGCCCTGGGACAGGGGGCAAGACTGAAGCTTTCTTT
CDR3aa: CASSPGTGGKTEAFF

v_gene: TRBV9
j_gene: TRBJ2-5
d_gene: TRBD2
abundance: NA
CDR3nt: TGTGCCAGCAGCGTAACTAGCGGGGGCTACCAAGAGACCCAGTACTTC
CDR3aa: CASSVTSGGYQETQYF

v_gene: TRBV7-9
j_gene: TRBJ2-5
d_gene: NA
abundance: NA
CDR3nt: TGTGCCAGCAGGGCAGGAGGAGATGAGACCCAGTACTTC
CDR3aa: CASRAGGDETQYF

v_gene: TRBV28
j_gene: TRBJ2-1
d_gene: NA
abundance: few
CDR3nt: TGTGCCAGCAGTACAGGGCCCGGGGTCACGATCGAGCAGTTCTTC
CDR3aa: CASSTGPGVTIEQFF

v_gene: TRBV5-1
j_gene: TRBJ1-1
d_gene: TRBD1
abundance: few
CDR3nt: TGCGCCAGCAGAACCGGGACAGCTACACCCGTCGGTAGCCTCGAAGCTTTCTTT
CDR3aa: CASRTGTATPVGSLEAFF

v_gene: TRBV6-6
j_gene: TRBJ1-4
d_gene: NA
abundance: NA
CDR3nt: TGTGTCAGCAGTAACAATTCCAGGGGTTATGAAAAACTGTTTTTT
CDR3aa: CVSSNNSRGYEKLFF

v_gene: TRBV3-1
j_gene: TRBJ2-3
d_gene: NA
abundance: NA
CDR3nt: TGTGCCAGCAGCCAAGATGAGGTCACAGATACGCAGTATTTT
CDR3aa: CASSQDEVTDTQYF

v_gene: TRBV25-1
j_gene: TRBJ2-4
d_gene: NA
abundance: few
CDR3nt: TGTGCCAGCAGTGAATCGTGGGCAGGGAGCAGAAACATTCAGTACTTC
CDR3aa: CASSESWAGSRNIQYF

v_gene: TRBV14
j_gene: TRBJ2-1
d_gene: NA
abundance: NA
CDR3nt: TGTGCCAGCAGCCAAGACTGGGAGGCGGGGCCCAGGGGTTTTTACAATGAGCAGTTCTTC
CDR3aa: CASSQDWEAGPRGFYNEQFF

v_gene: TRBV20-1
j_gene: TRBJ1-6
d_gene: TRBD1
abundance: few
CDR3nt: TGCAGTGCTAGAGTGGAGACAGGGGGTTCACCCCTCCACTTT
CDR3aa: CSARVETGGSPLHF

v_gene: TRBV29-1
j_gene: TRBJ1-5
d_gene: TRBD1
abundance: once
CDR3nt: TGCAGCGTCTTGACAGGGGAAAGCAATCAGCCCCAGCATTTT
CDR3aa: CSVLTGESNQPQHF

v_gene: TRBV28
j_gene: TRBJ1-3
d_gene: NA
abundance: many
CDR3nt: TGTGCCAGCAGTATAAGCCGTGACTCTGGAAACACCATATATTTT
CDR3aa: CASSISRDSGNTIYF

v_gene: TRBV7-4
j_gene: TRBJ2-5
d_gene: NA
abundance: once
CDR3nt: TGTGTCAGCAGCGCGAGGGAAGTGTGGCAAGAGACCCAGTACTTC
CDR3aa: CVSSAREVWQETQYF

v_gene: TRBV4-3
j_gene: TRBJ2-2
d_gene: NA
abundance: many
CDR3nt: TGCGCCAGCAGCCAAGATCAAGGTTCAGCCGGGGAGCTGTTTTTT
CDR3aa: CASSQDQGSAGELFF

v_gene: TRBV2
j_gene: TRBJ2-1
d_gene: TRBD1
abundance: few
CDR3nt: TGTGCCAGCATAGGGGGCACCGACAATGAGCAGTTCTTC
CDR3aa: CASIGGTDNEQFF

v_gene: TRBV5-6
j_gene: TRBJ2-1
d_gene: TRBD2
abundance: NA
CDR3nt: TGTGCCAGCAGCGGAGGACTAGCGGGGGGCCCATCGAGCTCCTACAATGAGCAGTTCTTC
CDR3aa: CASSGGLAGGPSSSYNEQFF

v_gene: TRBV28
j_gene: TRBJ2-3
d_gene: NA
abundance: NA
CDR3nt: TGTGCCAGCAGCCTTCTAGCCCGCAGCACAGATACGCAGTATTTT
CDR3aa: CASSLLARSTDTQYF

v_gene: TRBV6-5
j_gene: TRBJ2-1
d_gene: TRBD2
abundance: few
CDR3nt: TGTGCCAGCAGTAATTCGGGGGGAAACTACAATGAGCAGTTCTTC
CDR3aa: CASSNSGGNYNEQFF

v_gene: TRBV12-3/TRBV12-4
j_gene: TRBJ1-4
d_gene: NA
abundance: many
CDR3nt: TGTGCCAGCAGTGGCCGACAGTCGGGGGATGAAAAACTGTTTTTT
CDR3aa: CASSGRQSGDEKLFF